Listed below are T cell receptor beta chains from one sample, sequenced in a study of CD4 T cells in relation to SARS-CoV-2 and coronaviruses. Measured with immunoSEQ multiplex PCR; TCRdb has only the in-frame clones, and not every one. The table has about 60,000 clones, about 90% seen once. The sequenced sample consisted of naive CD4+ T cells from PBMCs. Receptor source: an adult with COVID-19. CDR3s include the opening cysteine and the closing phenylalanine or tryptophan. The D gene is left open where the match is weak. Rows give clone size only sometimes, using once, few, many, or a class for an expanded clone.

j_gene,abundance,v_gene,d_gene,CDR3nt,CDR3aa
TRBJ2-1,once,TRBV15,TRBD2,TGTGCCACCAGCGGTTTTAGCGGGAGCGAGCAGTTCTTC,CATSGFSGSEQFF
TRBJ2-1,-,TRBV20-1,-,TGCGCGGCGGGCGGTTACAATGAGCAGTTCTTC,CAAGGYNEQFF
TRBJ2-2,-,TRBV3-1/TRBV3-2,-,TGTGCCAGCAGCCACCGGGGCGGGTACACCGGGGAGCTGTTTTTT,CASSHRGGYTGELFF
TRBJ2-3,-,TRBV18,TRBD1,TGTGCCAGCTCACCACCAAGGACAGGTCCGGACACAGATACGCAGTATTTT,CASSPPRTGPDTDTQYF
TRBJ1-1,-,TRBV5-1,TRBD1,TGCGCCAGCAGCTTCTCCGGGACAGGGACCACTGAAGCTTTCTTT,CASSFSGTGTTEAFF
TRBJ2-7,-,TRBV18,TRBD2,TGTGCCAGCTCACGACTAGCGGGAGATCCGGGATACGAGCAGTACTTC,CASSRLAGDPGYEQYF
TRBJ1-2,few,TRBV2,-,TGTGCCAGCAGTGAACTTAGGACGATGCTGAGTTATGGCTACACCTTC,CASSELRTMLSYGYTF
TRBJ2-1,-,TRBV7-9,TRBD2,TGTGCCAGCAGCTTAGTCCTAGCGGGCCTCAATGAGCAGTTCTTC,CASSLVLAGLNEQFF
TRBJ1-6,-,TRBV6-2/TRBV6-3,TRBD1,TGTGCCAGCAGCGGACAGGGTGATTCACCCCTCCACTTT,CASSGQGDSPLHF
TRBJ2-5,-,TRBV7-2,-,TGTGCCAGCAGCTTAGGGCTAGAAGAGACCCAGTACTTC,CASSLGLEETQYF
TRBJ1-4,-,TRBV2,-,TGTGCCGGAAAGAATGAGGAAAAACTGTTTTTT,CAGKNEEKLFF
TRBJ1-1,-,TRBV2,TRBD1,TGTGCCAGCAGTGGGGACAGAAACACTGAAGCTTTCTTT,CASSGDRNTEAFF
TRBJ2-1,-,TRBV5-4,-,TGTGCCAGCAGCTTCCCCGGGTCCAATGAGCAGTTCTTC,CASSFPGSNEQFF
TRBJ1-5,-,TRBV2,-,TGTGCCAGCCGACAGCTTAGCAATCAGCCCCAGCATTTT,CASRQLSNQPQHF
TRBJ2-5,-,TRBV11-2,-,TGTGCCAGCAGCTGGACAGTCCAAGAGACCCAGTACTTC,CASSWTVQETQYF
TRBJ2-5,-,TRBV5-5,TRBD1,TGTGCCAGCAGCACAACCGGGACAGGGAAAGAGACCCAGTACTTC,CASSTTGTGKETQYF
TRBJ2-2,-,TRBV19,-,TGTGCCAGTACTACTCCCAGCGGACTCCCAGGGTGGGACACCGGGGAGCTGTTTTTT,CASTTPSGLPGWDTGELFF
TRBJ1-4,-,TRBV5-4,-,TGTGCCAGCAGCCCGACAACAACTAATGAAAAACTGTTTTTT,CASSPTTTNEKLFF
TRBJ1-5,once,TRBV5-8,-,TGTGCCAGCAGCTCGAGCGGGGGGGGGTATCAGCCCCAGCATTTT,CASSSSGGGYQPQHF
TRBJ2-7,once,TRBV11-2,-,TGTGCCAGCAGCTTTGGGCCCTTGAACGAGCAGTACTTC,CASSFGPLNEQYF
TRBJ1-4,-,TRBV2,TRBD1,TGTGCCAGCAGGGTCCTGTCAGGGGGCGCATCGGATGAAAAACTGTTTTTT,CASRVLSGGASDEKLFF
TRBJ1-6,-,TRBV2,-,TGTGCCAGCAGGCCAGGGAATTCACCCCTCCACTTT,CASRPGNSPLHF
TRBJ1-1,-,TRBV19,-,TGTGCCAGTAGTATACGAGATGGGGGCGGGTACACTGAAGCTTTCTTT,CASSIRDGGGYTEAFF
TRBJ2-5,-,TRBV5-1,TRBD1,TGCGCCAGCAGCACAGGACAGGGGGCACGAGAGACCCAGTACTTC,CASSTGQGARETQYF
TRBJ1-5,-,TRBV9,TRBD1,TGTGCCAGCAGCGTTGGACAGGGAAGCAATCAGCCCCAGCATTTT,CASSVGQGSNQPQHF
TRBJ2-7,-,TRBV5-1,TRBD1,TGCGCCAGCAGCTTGGGGCAGGGGGCCTTCTACGAGCAGTACTTC,CASSLGQGAFYEQYF
TRBJ2-7,-,TRBV29-1,TRBD2,TGCAGCTCTGTAAGCGGGAGTGGGAACGAGCAGTACTTC,CSSVSGSGNEQYF
TRBJ1-6,-,TRBV9,-,TGTGCCAGCAGCGTTGCCGGGTTGCATTCACCCCTCCACTTT,CASSVAGLHSPLHF
TRBJ2-1,once,TRBV6-5,-,TGTGCCAGCAGGTTACAGGCTTTCGTCCATGAGCAGTTCTTC,CASRLQAFVHEQFF
TRBJ2-7,-,TRBV27,TRBD2,TGTGCCAGCAGGAGCGGGAGGGCCCTCGTACTGGGGAGAGAATACGAGCAGTACTTC,CASRSGRALVLGREYEQYF
TRBJ2-3,-,TRBV28,TRBD2,TGTGCCAGCACGACTAGCGGGAGAGGCCCAGATACGCAGTATTTT,CASTTSGRGPDTQYF
TRBJ2-6,-,TRBV5-1,-,TGCGCCAGCAGCTTCGGACGTCGCTCTGGGGCCAACGTCCTGACTTTC,CASSFGRRSGANVLTF
TRBJ2-3,-,TRBV10-2,TRBD1,TGCGCCAGCAGTGAGCCAAGACAGGGAACGTATTTT,CASSEPRQGTYF
TRBJ1-5,-,TRBV28,-,TGTGCCAGCAGTTTTTCGGGGAGGAGCAATCAGCCCCAGCATTTT,CASSFSGRSNQPQHF
TRBJ2-2,-,TRBV19,TRBD2,TGTGCCAGTAGAGGACTAGCGAGAGTGGTCGGGGAGCTGTTTTTT,CASRGLARVVGELFF
TRBJ2-3,-,TRBV9,-,TGTGCCAGCAGCGTAGTGTCCACAGATACGCAGTATTTT,CASSVVSTDTQYF
TRBJ1-6,-,TRBV24-1,-,TGTGCCACCAGTGATAGGGGGGACTCACCCCTCCACTTT,CATSDRGDSPLHF
TRBJ2-2,once,TRBV18,-,TGTGCCAGCTCACTGGGCCAGTGGAACACCGGGGAGCTGTTTTTT,CASSLGQWNTGELFF